This TCR beta chain comes out of a study of beta chain features in type 1 diabetes. Findings and caveats of the study: TCRB CDR3 length was moderately but significantly reduced in all four CD4+ subsets of Type 1 diabetes patients.

Expressed TCRB transcripts were sequenced because the isolated RNA had all been reverse transcribed beforehand. Measured with immunoSEQ multiplex PCR; TCRdb has only the in-frame clones, and not every one. The repertoire includes under 300,000 clones, around 13% of them detected once, and about 0.02% sits in the top ten. V lost 3 bases, J lost 3 bases, and 16 bases stayed unmatched. Germline CDR1 GTSNPN, CDR2 SVGIG (reference sequence). CDR3 length: 17 amino acids. As to this clone: Antigen: not known.

The receptor was derived from a man aged 30 to 45 with type 1 diabetes. Material: naive CD4+ T cells from blood. This rearrangement joins TRBV30 to TRBJ2-7; 8 bases are a match to TRBD2. CDR3: CAWREAYGAGGLYEQYF. The CDR3 DNA is TGTGCCTGGAGAGAGGCATACGGGGCGGGGGGCCTCTACGAGCAGTACTTC.